Included here is one TCR beta chain sequence, with context. Its antigen is still unknown. There are 17 residues in the CDR3. CDR1 is SGHNT, CDR2 YYREEE, per germline (reference sequence). The ends lost 0 bases at V and 0 bases at J; junction bases unmatched: 5. The record originates from a study of siplizumab effects on memory and regulatory T cells. General observations from the study: Alloreactive sequences from unstimulated CD4+ memory cells fell significantly with siplizumab. Memory cells seemed less diverse than naive T cells, which seemed major alloresponse contributors. In siplizumab conditions, mappable alloreactive CD4+ clones averaged around 64% Treg-derived, against around 30% in controls.

The method was immunoSEQ multiplex PCR; TCRdb's version includes in-frame clones alone and lacks a portion of them. The sample consists of over 95,000 clones, 90% to 95% of them appearing once. This sequence joins TRBV5-4 and TRBJ1-3; 8 nucleotides line up with TRBD1. The sample taken for sequencing was non-Treg CD4+ T cells sorted from blood. This TCR was sampled from a human donor in good health. CDR3 DNA: TGTGCCAGCAGCTTGGGAGGACAGGGATACTCTGGAAACACCATATATTTT. Protein product: CASSLGGQGYSGNTIYF.